The sequence of this TCR beta chain was determined in a study of T-cell reconstitution after alpha-beta-depleted transplantation in children. Preparation of the TCRbeta library was carried out with unique molecular identifiers. A single record per CDR3 protein comes from TCRdb applying MiXCR to the PCR reads. The data contain about 640,000 distinct CDR3 sequences, about 15% of them singletons. Germline-derived CDR1 and CDR2 are SGHTA and FQGNSA. The CDR3 runs 14 residues. Trimming removed 2 bases from V and 6 bases from J, with 14 bases in between. Source: PBMCs from the stem cell graft donor, taken from the stem cell graft. The source is a human donor who donated a stem cell graft to a child with acute myeloid leukemia. The chain employs TRBV7-2 and TRBJ2-7; TRBD1 might be the D (6 bases). This chain's CDR3 is CASSLRQGQSEQYF. CDR3 nucleotides: TGTGCCAGCAGCTTACGGCAGGGACAAAGCGAGCAGTACTTC.